This T cell receptor beta chain was found in a study of blood T cell repertoires in COVID-19. Study information: From the United States, Italy and Spain came samples of acute and convalescent COVID-19. Nucleic acid was either cDNA or gDNA, and it came from T cells, B-cell-depleted T cells, or PBMCs.

Trimming cost V 0 bases and J 6 bases; bases outside gene matches: 5. This CDR3 is built from 14 residues. Germline V gene sequence: CDR1 MNHNY, CDR2 SVGAGI (reference sequence). Authors' processing steps: Scientists estimated how many nucleated cells there were by amplifying reference gene primers. The assay was immunoSEQ multiplex PCR, and TCRdb's table has in-frame clones only and misses some. The DNA gave D and trimming, while V, J and clone size come from that table. The sample has under 95,000 clones; under 85% are singletons. This chain joins TRBV6-6 and TRBJ2-7; 7 bases map to TRBD1. The source of this sequence is a man between 65 and 85 years old with acute or convalescent COVID-19. The sample was peripheral blood. The CDR3 protein is CASSYSDRDVEQYV. The CDR3 DNA sequence: TGTGCCAGCAGTTACTCCGACAGGGATGTCGAGCAGTACGTC.